This T cell receptor beta chain was captured in a study of cytotoxic CD8 clonotypes in ibrutinib-treated CLL. Study overall: Patients: over 9 relapsed/refractory, about 14 treatment-naive, 17 to 18 IGHV unmutated. Sample averages reached about 250,000 productive templates and over 85,000 productive rearrangements. Study-wide points: At the start, clonality exceeded age-matched healthy donors and followed circulating CD8+ T-cell counts. Timing of sampling differed between sustained-remission and progressing patients.

Sequencing used immunoSEQ multiplex PCR; TCRdb keeps in-frame clones, though not all of them. The table lists more than 70,000 clones, roughly three quarters of them singletons, with approximately 5.1% in the top ten. The V and J ends lost 3 bases and 5 bases respectively, with 17 bases between them. Germline V CDR1 and CDR2: ENHRY, SYGVKD. The CDR3 extends over 15 amino acids. Note on this clone: Its antigen is unknown.

This material consisted of PBMCs, taken after 12 months of ibrutinib treatment. V and J are TRBV10-3 and TRBJ2-7; a weak D match, TRBD1 (6 bases). This clonotype was obtained from a human donor with chronic lymphocytic leukemia. As DNA, the CDR3 is TGTGCCATCAGTGACTGGGGGCGGGTCAATCACGAGCAGTACTTC. Its protein product is CAISDWGRVNHEQYF.